This T cell receptor beta chain was identified in a study of blood T cell repertoires in COVID-19. Study context: Sites across the United States, Italy and Spain contributed samples from acute and convalescent COVID-19. T cells, B-cell-depleted T cells, or PBMCs provided the cDNA or gDNA that served as material.

The germline CDR1 and CDR2 sequences are SGHVS and FNYEAQ. The ends were cut back, 0 bases at V and 3 bases at J, with 9 bases in the middle. This CDR3 has 15 residues. Original analysis: From reference gene primer amplification, estimates of nucleated cell counts were derived. TCRdb's table, derived via immunoSEQ multiplex PCR, lists solely in-frame clones and lacks some. The V and J calls and clone size were taken over from that table, and D and trimming were inferred from the DNA. The sample records approximately 220,000 clones, around 80% being singletons. Source material: peripheral blood. The chain recombines TRBV7-6 with TRBJ1-5; no firm D call. This TCR came from a woman in her sixties or seventies who had recovered from COVID-19. The CDR3 loop is CASSLAVADNQPQHF. The CDR3, as DNA: TGTGCCAGCAGCTTAGCTGTGGCAGACAATCAGCCCCAGCATTTT.